This TCR beta chain was observed in a study of T-cell reconstitution after alpha-beta-depleted transplantation in children. Preparation of the TCRbeta library involved a method that used unique molecular identifiers. TCRdb re-analysed the PCR reads in MiXCR, keeping a single row per CDR3 protein. The table shows about 350,000 distinct CDR3 sequences, with 10% to 15% occurring only once. The clonotype comes from a human donor who donated a stem cell graft to a child with Fanconi anemia. The source material was PBMCs, sampled from the stem cell graft.

In DNA form, the CDR3 reads TGTGCCAGCAGCCTAGATAGCGGGGGGGCCACAGATACGCAGTATTTT. It specifies CASSLDSGGATDTQYF. V gene TRBV3-1 combines with J gene TRBJ2-3; the match to TRBD2 covers 11 bases. The junction had 5 bases not matched to a gene; V was cut back by 4 bases and J by 2 bases. Per the germline V gene, CDR1 is LGHDT and CDR2 is YNNKEL (reference sequence). The CDR3 is made up of 16 amino acids.